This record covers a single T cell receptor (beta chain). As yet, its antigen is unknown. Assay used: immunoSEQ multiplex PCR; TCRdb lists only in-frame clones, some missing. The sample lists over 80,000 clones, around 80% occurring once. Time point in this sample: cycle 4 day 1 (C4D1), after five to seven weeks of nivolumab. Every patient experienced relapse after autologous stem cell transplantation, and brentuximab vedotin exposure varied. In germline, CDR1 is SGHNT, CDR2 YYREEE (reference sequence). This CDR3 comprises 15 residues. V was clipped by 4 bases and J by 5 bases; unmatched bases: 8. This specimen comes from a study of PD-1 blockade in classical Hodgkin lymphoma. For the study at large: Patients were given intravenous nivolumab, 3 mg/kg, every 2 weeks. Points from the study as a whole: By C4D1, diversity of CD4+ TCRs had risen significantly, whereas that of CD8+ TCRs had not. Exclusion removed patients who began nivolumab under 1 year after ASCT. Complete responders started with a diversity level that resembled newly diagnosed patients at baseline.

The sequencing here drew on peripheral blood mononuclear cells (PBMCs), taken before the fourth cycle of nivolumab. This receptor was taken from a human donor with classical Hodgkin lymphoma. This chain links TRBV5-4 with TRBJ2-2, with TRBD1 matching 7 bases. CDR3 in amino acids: CASSPGGIGTGELFF. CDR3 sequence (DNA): TGTGCCAGCAGCCCAGGGGGAATAGGGACCGGGGAGCTGTTTTTT. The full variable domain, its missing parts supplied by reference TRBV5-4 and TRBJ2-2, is ETGVTQSPTHLIKTRGQQVTLRCSSQSGHNTVSWYQQALGQGPQFIFQYYREEENGRGNFPPRFSGLQFPNYSSELNVNALELDDSALYLCASSPGGIGTGELFFGEGSRLTVL.